This TCR beta chain was identified during a study of blood T cells in healthy people across ages. Healthy Caucasians from Russia aged about 6 to 90 served as donors. Every donor gave around 10 milliliters of peripheral blood. It was with a sample-barcoded 5' primer and a J-beta primer mix that a second PCR of roughly 7 to 12 cycles was run. TCRdb ran MiXCR on the 5' RACE reads and lists one entry per CDR3 protein. The sample lists around 1,800,000 distinct CDR3 sequences, 35% to 50% occurring once. J lost 4 bases, V lost 7 bases, and 6 bases had no gene match. The length of the CDR3 is 14 residues. The V gene's germline CDR1 is MNHNY and CDR2 SVGAGI (reference sequence). Study-wide findings and caveats: A roughly linear fall in TCR beta diversity per million T cells was seen with increasing age.

Points on this clonotype: Its antigen is unknown.

The origin of this receptor is a human donor in good health. The sequenced sample consisted of blood. The chain joins TRBV6-6 to TRBJ1-1; TRBD1 agrees at 10 bases. In DNA, the CDR3 is TGTGCCAGCACCAGGGGGACAGGGGCCACTGAAGCTTTCTTT. Protein product: CASTRGTGATEAFF.